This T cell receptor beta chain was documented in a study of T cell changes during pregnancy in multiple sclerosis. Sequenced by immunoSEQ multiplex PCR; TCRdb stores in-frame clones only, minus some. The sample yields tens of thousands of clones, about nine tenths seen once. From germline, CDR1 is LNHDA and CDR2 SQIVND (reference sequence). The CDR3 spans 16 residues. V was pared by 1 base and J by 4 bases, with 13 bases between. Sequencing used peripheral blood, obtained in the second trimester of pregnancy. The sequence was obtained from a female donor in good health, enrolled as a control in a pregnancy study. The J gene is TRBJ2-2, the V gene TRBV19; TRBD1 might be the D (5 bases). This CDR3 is CASSIASAGSTGELFF. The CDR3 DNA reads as TGTGCCAGTAGTATAGCATCGGCAGGGTCCACCGGGGAGCTGTTTTTT.